The sequence of this T cell receptor (beta chain) was determined in a study of technical replicates of blood from a handful of donors. The assay was immunoSEQ multiplex PCR, and TCRdb's table has in-frame clones only and misses some. The sample includes tens of thousands of clones, more than 90% seen only once; the top ten take around 4.6%. Trimming took 2 bases from V and 12 from J; bases not matched to a gene: 8. This CDR3 is built from 13 residues. Germline V gene lookup returns CDR1 SGHRS and CDR2 YFSETQ. The source is a human donor in good health. Some clones in this sample may be carry-over from other donors' samples. Sequenced: PBMCs. The J gene is TRBJ2-4, the V gene TRBV5-1; 7 bases fit TRBD2. CDR3 DNA sequence: TGCGCCAGCAGCTTAGACTTCAGCGGGGCTCAGTACTTC. This encodes CASSLDFSGAQYF.